One sample yielded the 10 T cell receptor beta chains listed below, sequenced in a study of blood T cell repertoires in COVID-19. Clones were sequenced by immunoSEQ multiplex PCR, and TCRdb holds only the in-frame ones, with some missing. The data show about 400,000 clones, more than 80% seen once. The sample comprised peripheral blood. The receptors originated from a man between 40 and 49 years old with acute or convalescent COVID-19.

Worth noting for this clone: The sample holds other DNA sequences that translate to the same CDR3. The chain is built from TRBV4-2 and TRBJ2-3; 12 bases are a match to TRBD2. J was trimmed by 1 base and V by 2 bases; bases with no gene match: 1. The germline gives CDR1 LGHNA, CDR2 YNFKEQ. This CDR3 has 16 amino acids. The CDR3 here is CASSQRLAGGTDTQYF. The CDR3 DNA sequence: TGTGCCAGCAGCCAACGACTAGCGGGGGGCACAGATACGCAGTATTTT.

V gene TRBV4-2 combines with J gene TRBJ2-2, with D perhaps TRBD2 (6 bases). The V gene lost 0 bases and the J gene lost 1 base, with 18 bases spanning the gap. Germline-derived CDR1 and CDR2 are LGHNA and YNFKEQ. The CDR3 runs to 19 residues. CDR3 DNA sequence: TGTGCCAGCAGCCAAGATCTCGAGGTCCGGGGGAGGAACACCGGGGAGCTGTTTTTT. Its translation: CASSQDLEVRGRNTGELFF.

The chain is built from TRBV19 and TRBJ1-5; 7 bases fit TRBD1. Germline lookup yields CDR1 LNHDA and CDR2 SQIVND (reference sequence). J gave up 4 bases and V 3 bases, and 9 bases lay outside the gene matches. The CDR3 runs to 16 residues. CDR3 nucleotide sequence: TGTGCCAGTAGTATCCCAACCTCGGACAGGAATCAGCCCCAGCATTTT. As protein: CASSIPTSDRNQPQHF. Full variable domain (missing parts from reference TRBV19 and TRBJ1-5): DGGITQSPKYLFRKEGQNVTLSCEQNLNHDAMYWYRQDPGQGLRLIYYSQIVNDFQKGDIAEGYSVSREKKESFPLTVTSAQKNPTAFYLCASSIPTSDRNQPQHFGDGTRLSIL.

V gene TRBV28 combines with J gene TRBJ1-2; D is unclear. Trimming took 1 base from V and 4 from J, leaving 10 bases between them. This CDR3 spans 14 amino acids. The germline CDR1 and CDR2 sequences are MDHEN and SYDVKM. The CDR3 loop is CASSLSEASYGYTF. The CDR3 DNA reads as TGTGCCAGCAGTTTATCCGAAGCTTCCTATGGCTACACCTTC.

This chain connects TRBV27 to TRBJ1-2; perhaps TRBD1 as D (6 bases). The V and J ends lost 3 bases and 3 bases respectively, with 17 bases between them. The CDR3 is 16 residues long. Germline-derived CDR1 and CDR2 are MNHEY and SMNVEV (reference sequence). Here the CDR3 reads CASSFFLGQRHYGYTF. CDR3 in DNA: TGTGCCAGCAGTTTCTTTCTAGGACAGCGACACTATGGCTACACCTTC.

The rearrangement joins TRBV3-1 (or the pseudogene TRBV3-2) to TRBJ1-3; D remains ambiguous. V lost 0 bases and J lost 0, with 6 bases in between. Germline V gene lookup returns CDR1 LGHDT and CDR2 YNNKEL (reference sequence). The CDR3 length is 15 residues. Here the CDR3 reads CASSQDGNSGNTIYF. The DNA for the CDR3 is TGTGCCAGCAGCCAAGACGGGAACTCTGGAAACACCATATATTTT.

The rearrangement joins TRBV11-2 to TRBJ2-4; the match to TRBD1 covers 7 bases. Unmatched junction bases numbered 12, after V lost 3 bases and J lost 10 bases. CDR1 is SGHAT and CDR2 is FQNNGV in the germline V gene. CDR3 length equals 15 residues. The CDR3 protein is CASSLRGGEGFIQYF. CDR3 coding DNA: TGTGCCAGCAGCTTGAGAGGGGGCGAGGGGTTTATTCAGTACTTC.

CDR3 loop: CASSLRAGGSYGYTF. CDR3 DNA sequence: TGTGCCAGCAGTTTGAGGGCAGGGGGAAGCTATGGCTACACCTTC. The rearrangement joins TRBV27 to TRBJ1-2; 7 bases line up with TRBD1. V dropped 3 bases and J dropped 4; count of bases not matched to a gene: 8. In germline, CDR1 is MNHEY, CDR2 SMNVEV (reference sequence). The CDR3 extends over 15 amino acids.

The rearrangement uses TRBV20-1 and TRBJ1-2, with TRBD1 matching 7 bases. The CDR3 has 11 amino acids. With 6 bases clipped from V and 5 bases from J, the junction kept 3 bases outside the gene matches. Germline V CDR1 and CDR2: DFQATT, SNEGSKA (reference sequence). As DNA, the CDR3 is TGCAGTGCACACAGGGGTTATGGCTACACCTTC. Translation: CSAHRGYGYTF.

This clone was picked up one time. V is TRBV5-4 and J is TRBJ1-2; TRBD1 matches 7 bases. CDR1 is SGHNT, CDR2 YYREEE, per germline (reference sequence). J was trimmed by 5 bases and V by 0 bases; bases with no gene match: 7. The CDR3 is 15 amino acids. The CDR3 here is CASSLGRGWWYGYTF. CDR3 DNA sequence: TGTGCCAGCAGCTTGGGCAGGGGGTGGTGGTATGGCTACACCTTC.